This T cell receptor beta chain was recovered during a study of shared clonotypes between healthy human individuals. Sequenced by immunoSEQ multiplex PCR; TCRdb stores in-frame clones only, minus some. The sample contains roughly 1.4 million clones, about 98.5% of which appear only once. CDR3 size: 16 residues. CDR1 and CDR2 (germline): LNHNV, YYDKDF (reference sequence). Trimming left V 3 bases short and J 0 bases short, with 11 bases between. The receptor comes from a man aged 30-40 years in good health. The V and J genes are TRBV15 and TRBJ2-2, with a possible D match to TRBD2 (6 bases). Sequenced sample: naive CD4+ T cells sorted from blood. Subset given: CD45RA+ positively selected. The DNA of the CDR3 is TGTGCCACCAGCAGGCTGGGGGGTACGAACACCGGGGAGCTGTTTTTT. This gives the protein CATSRLGGTNTGELFF.